This T cell receptor beta chain comes out of a study of T cells in Graves' hyperthyroidism and ophthalmopathy. Study outcomes and limitations: Ophthalmopathy stood apart from stable hyperthyroidism in a 13 V-J model. The majority of expanded thyroid clonotypes above 0.001 also appeared in blood.

This clonotype showed up just a few times. Its antigen is not known. Template material for amplifying TCR beta CDR3 regions consisted of RNA transcripts. A set of HTBI primers served as the primers for a first-round RT-PCR of the TCR CDR3. TCRdb called the multiplex PCR reads again in MiXCR, with one record for every CDR3 protein. Of around 300,000 distinct CDR3 sequences in the sample, less than 20% are singletons; the top ten hold approximately 37%. Individuals with ophthalmopathy presented a Clinical Activity Score of at least 3, a NOSPECS grade of at least 4 and a duration under 3 months. The CDR3 is made up of 14 amino acids. In germline, CDR1 is SNHLY, CDR2 FYNNEI. V shed 7 bases and J shed 1 base, with 13 bases lying between them.

The specimen was blood. The sequence was collected from a man in his fifties with Graves' ophthalmopathy. The chain couples TRBV2 to TRBJ2-5; tentative D call: TRBD2 (6 bases). Written as DNA, the CDR3 is TGTGCCAGCAAGAGGACTACCTTCCAAGAGACCCAGTACTTC. This translates into CASKRTTFQETQYF.